The text below deals with one T cell receptor beta chain. Its specificity is not known. CDR3 length: 13 amino acids. Germline CDR1 and CDR2: LNHNV and YYDKDF (reference sequence). The V end was cut by 3 bases, the J end by 5 bases, with 8 bases between. The sample originates from a study of cytomegalovirus exposure and HLA in healthy donors. A multiplex PCR was run with 60 Vbeta primers and 13 Jbeta primers. Profiled with immunoSEQ multiplex PCR; TCRdb holds only in-frame clones, not every one. The sample lists about 170,000 clones, about two thirds occurring once. Findings and caveats of the study: Among the most significant clusters, several appeared linked to common viral pathogens in a later analysis. The study listed some 160 cytomegalovirus-associated TCR beta chains.

This receptor was obtained from a human donor in good health. The gene calls are TRBV15 and TRBJ1-5; D ambiguous. What was sequenced was PBMCs. CDR3 nucleotide sequence: TGTGCCACCAGCAGGGGCAGATATCAGCCCCAGCATTTT. This codes for CATSRGRYQPQHF.